The clone carrying this TCR beta chain was picked up a small number of times. The CDR3 consists of 17 residues. Germline V gene lookup returns CDR1 LNHDA and CDR2 SQIVND (reference sequence). Trimming at V came to 3 bases and at J to 4 bases, leaving 11 bases not matched to a gene. Enrollment of patients from Seattle took place during active infection, with longitudinal follow-up. This sample is drawn from a study of blood T cell repertoires in COVID-19. Study-level information: COVID-19 samples from acute and convalescent phases originated in the United States, Italy and Spain. Sources were T cells, B-cell-depleted T cells, or PBMCs; the material itself was cDNA or gDNA.

Per the study methods: Amplifying reference gene primers gave estimates of nucleated cell counts. Sequencing was performed with immunoSEQ multiplex PCR; in TCRdb, only in-frame clones are kept and a portion is missing. The V and J calls and clone size were taken over from that table, and D and trimming were inferred from the DNA. The table shows fewer than 350,000 clones, with approximately 92% occurring only once. Sequenced input: peripheral blood. The chain joins TRBV19 to TRBJ1-3, with 8 bases identical to TRBD1. This receptor was identified in a woman aged 25 to 45 with COVID-19, enrolled during active disease. Written as DNA, the CDR3 is TGTGCCAGTAGTATCTCGGCTGCAGGGGGCGGAGGAAACACCATATATTTT. It yields the protein CASSISAAGGGGNTIYF.